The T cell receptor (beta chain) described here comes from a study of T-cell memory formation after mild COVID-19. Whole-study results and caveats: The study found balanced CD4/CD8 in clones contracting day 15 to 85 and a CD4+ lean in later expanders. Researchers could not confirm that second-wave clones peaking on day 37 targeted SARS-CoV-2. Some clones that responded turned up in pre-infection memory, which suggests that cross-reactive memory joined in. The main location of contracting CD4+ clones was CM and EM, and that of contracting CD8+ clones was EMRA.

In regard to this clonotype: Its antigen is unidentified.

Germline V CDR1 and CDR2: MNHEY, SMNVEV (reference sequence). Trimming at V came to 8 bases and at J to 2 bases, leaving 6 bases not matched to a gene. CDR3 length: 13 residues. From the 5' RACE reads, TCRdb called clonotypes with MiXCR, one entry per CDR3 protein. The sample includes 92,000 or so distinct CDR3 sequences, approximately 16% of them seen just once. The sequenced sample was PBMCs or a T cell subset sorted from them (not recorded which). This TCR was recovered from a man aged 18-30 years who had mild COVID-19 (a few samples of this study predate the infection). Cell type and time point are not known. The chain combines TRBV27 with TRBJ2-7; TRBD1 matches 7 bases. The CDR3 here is CASQRQGPYEQYF. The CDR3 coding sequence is TGTGCCAGCCAGAGACAGGGACCCTACGAGCAGTACTTC.